A single sample gave rise to the 22 T cell receptor gamma chains below, sequenced in a study of γδ T cells in repeated Plasmodium falciparum infection. TCRdb called clones from the multiplex PCR reads again using CATT. Counted here are more than 4,500 gamma-chain clones, roughly 3.5% occurring once; the ten biggest clones make up under 35%. Gammadelta T cells were flow-sorted from PBMC into Vgamma9/Vdelta2+ and Vdelta2-negative populations for bulk analysis. The sequenced material came from gamma-delta T cells from blood. These receptors came from a pool of human donors (malaria-infected and uninfected, not separated).

The chain carries TRGV4 and TRGJP1. Since TCRdb gives no J gene, matching the DNA to germline was used here to assign it. The CDR3 runs 18 residues. The ends lost 0 bases at V and 0 bases at J; junction bases unmatched: 10. Germline V gene sequence: CDR1 EGSTGY, CDR2 YDSYTSSV. CDR3 nucleotides: TGTGCCACCTGGGATGGGTTTTATTATTATACCACTGGTTGGTTCAAGATATTT. Its translation: CATWDGFYYYTTGWFKIF.

Comment on this clone: This likely reflects a read error, since a far larger clone is one base away. Other nucleotide sequences from this sample produce the same CDR3. The genes are TRGV9 and TRGJ1 or TRGJ2. TCRdb carries no J gene annotation; the J gene was assigned here by matching the DNA with germline. This CDR3 has 11 amino acids. Germline V gene lookup returns CDR1 GITISATS and CDR2 ISYDGTV (reference sequence). CDR3 sequence reads: CALWEVHEKLF. Here the CDR3 DNA reads TGTGCCCTGTGGGAGGTGCACGAGAAACTCTTT.

This clone occurred a few times. This is likely an artifact of a read error, given a far larger clone one base away. Distinct nucleotide sequences in the sample also encode this CDR3. V usage is TRGV9 and J usage is TRGJP. The J gene is absent in TCRdb and was assigned here via DNA matching to germline. The germline CDR1 and CDR2 sequences are GITISATS and ISYDGTV (reference sequence). The CDR3 covers 16 residues. CDR3 nucleotides: TGTGCCCTGTGGGAGGGCTTAGAGTTGGGCAAAAAAATCAAGGTATTT. Its translation is CALWEGLELGKKIKVF.

The table lists this clone with a few counts. The protein in TCRdb stems from a much larger clone and differs at residue 14 from this DNA's translation, likely a read error; here the protein is translated from the DNA. The chain couples TRGV9 to TRGJP1. TCRdb carries no J gene annotation; the J gene was assigned here by matching the DNA with germline. This CDR3 region has 15 residues. From germline, CDR1 is GITISATS and CDR2 ISYDGTV (reference sequence). J gave up 15 bases and V 5 bases, and 21 bases lay outside the gene matches. CDR3 sequence reads: CALWGNELGKKIKIF. The CDR3 nucleotides read TGTGCCTTGTGGGGAAACGAGTTGGGCAAAAAAATCAAGATATTT.

As regards this clone: The protein TCRdb gives is from a much larger clone and does not agree with this DNA's translation at residue 5, likely a read error; the protein shown here comes from the DNA. The J gene is TRGJ1 or TRGJ2, the V gene TRGV9. The J gene was not available in TCRdb and was assigned here by matching the DNA to germline segments. The CDR3 extends over 12 amino acids. Germline V CDR1 and CDR2: GITISATS, ISYDGTV (reference sequence). V shed 5 bases, J shed 10 bases, and the junction held 11 bases outside the gene matches. CDR3: CALWGTLRKKLF. The CDR3 DNA reads as TGTGCCTTGTGGGGGACGCTTCGGAAGAAACTCTTT.

Concerning this clone: Only one base separates this from a far larger clonotype, so it likely reflects a read error. The sample carries other DNA sequences with the same CDR3. V usage is TRGV9 and J usage is TRGJP. The J gene was not available in TCRdb and was assigned here by matching the DNA to germline segments. Germline assignment: CDR1 GITISATS and CDR2 ISYDGTV (reference sequence). CDR3 length: 17 residues. V lost 2 bases and J lost 7; bases outside the gene matches: 8. CDR3 bases: TGTGCCTTGTGGGAGGCGTTCCAGGAGTTGGGCAAAAAAATCAAGGTATTT. This gives the protein CALWEAFQELGKKIKVF.

This clone occurred many times. TCRdb shows a much larger clone's protein in place of this DNA's translation, and the two differ at residue 7, likely through a read error; the protein shown is translated from the DNA. The chain recombines TRGV8 with TRGJ1 or TRGJ2. J lost 12 bases, V lost 4 bases, and 15 bases had no gene match. This CDR3 comprises 13 residues. Germline V CDR1 and CDR2: VENAVY, YDSYNSRV. This CDR3 is CATWEYVTQGKLF. CDR3 nucleotide sequence: TGTGCCACCTGGGAATACGTTACGCAGGGGAAACTCTTT.

A word on this clone: A read error is likely here: a far larger clone is one base away. Different DNA sequences within this sample yield the same CDR3. The chain combines TRGV9 with TRGJP. The CDR3 consists of 16 residues. Germline loops: CDR1 GITISATS, CDR2 ISYDGTV (reference sequence). The J segment lost 7 bases and the V segment lost 4 bases, leaving 7 bases of the junction unmatched. The CDR3 nucleotides read TGTGCCTTGTGGGAAGAGTGGGAGTTGGGCAAAAAAATCAAGGTATTT. Translating gives CALWEEWELGKKIKVF.

By share, this clone counts as medium-sized. The gene calls are TRGV9 and TRGJP. J was trimmed by 7 bases and V by 6 bases; bases with no gene match: 6. CDR3 length equals 15 residues. Germline CDR1 GITISATS, CDR2 ISYDGTV (reference sequence). CDR3 nucleotides: TGTGCCTTGTGGACTTCCGAGTTGGGCAAAAAAATCAAGGTATTT. Residues: CALWTSELGKKIKVF.

The V gene is given as TRGV9, and no J gene call is available. CDR1 and CDR2 (germline): GITISATS, ISYDGTV (reference sequence). The CDR3 is made up of 18 amino acids. The CDR3 loop reads CALWEVVYRELGKKIEVF. The DNA of the CDR3 is TGTGCCTTGTGGGAGGTGGTTTACCGAGAGTTGGGCAAAAAAATCGAGGTATTT.

This clone is labeled as medium-sized. Other DNA sequences within the sample encode an identical CDR3. V and J are TRGV5 and TRGJ1 or TRGJ2. CDR3 length: 12 amino acids. Trimming cost V 6 bases and J 3 bases; bases outside gene matches: 5. Germline values: CDR1 VINAFY, CDR2 YDVSNSKD. CDR3 in DNA: TGTGCCACCTGGTCAACTTATTATAAGAAACTCTTT. It is translated as CATWSTYYKKLF.

The sample holds a few counts of this clone. The amino acid sequence in TCRdb belongs to a much larger clone and departs from this DNA's translation at residue 8, likely a sequencing read error; the sequence shown is translated from the DNA. The V call is TRGV4, the J call TRGJ1 or TRGJ2. CDR3 length: 12 residues. Germline V CDR1 and CDR2: EGSTGY, YDSYTSSV. The CDR3 bases are TGTGCCACCTGGGGCAATTATTGTAAGAAACTCTTT. Protein product: CATWGNYCKKLF.

This clone appeared many times. TCRdb pairs this DNA with a much larger clone's protein that differs at residue 13, likely a read error; the protein shown was translated from the DNA. The same CDR3 arises from other DNA sequences in this sample as well. The CDR3 loop is CALWEVQELGKKVKVF. The CDR3 DNA is TGTGCCTTGTGGGAGGTGCAGGAGTTGGGCAAAAAAGTCAAGGTATTT. The rearrangement joins TRGV9 to TRGJP. The CDR3 consists of 16 residues. Germline assignment: CDR1 GITISATS and CDR2 ISYDGTV (reference sequence).

Ten or more counts support this clone. TCRdb lists the protein of a much larger clone for this DNA, which differs at residue 5, so this is likely a read error; the protein given here is translated from the DNA itself. This chain connects TRGV8 to TRGJ1 or TRGJ2. Because TCRdb records no J gene, it was assigned here through a match of the DNA to germline. The CDR3 consists of 13 residues. CDR1 is VENAVY, CDR2 YDSYNSRV, per germline. The junction had 16 bases not matched to a gene; V was cut back by 5 bases and J by 12 bases. CDR3 coding DNA: TGTGCCACCTGGGGATACATTACGCAGGGGAAACTCTTT. It yields the protein CATWGYITQGKLF.

This clone was observed at least ten times. A far larger clone is just one base off, so this is likely a read error. Distinct nucleotide sequences in the sample also encode this CDR3. V is TRGV4 and J is TRGJ1 or TRGJ2. V lost 3 bases, J lost 8 bases, and 10 bases stayed unmatched. CDR3 length equals 13 residues. Germline CDR1 EGSTGY, CDR2 YDSYTSSV. The CDR3 DNA reads as TGTGCCACCTGGGATTATGGCGAAGATAAGAAACTCTTT. Residues: CATWDYGEDKKLF.

This clone has only a few counts. The chain has TRGV9 and TRGJP. The J segment lost 4 bases and the V segment lost 0 bases, leaving 12 bases of the junction unmatched. This CDR3 is 20 amino acids long. Per germline, CDR1 GITISATS and CDR2 ISYDGTV (reference sequence). In DNA, the CDR3 is TGTGCCTTGTGGGAGGTGCAAAGGGATCATCAAGAGTTGGGCAAAAAAATCAAGGTATTT. Amino acid sequence: CALWEVQRDHQELGKKIKVF.

For this clone: TCRdb attributes to this sequence the protein of a much larger clone, which differs from the DNA translation at residue 12; a read error is likely, and the protein displayed is translated from the DNA. The chain employs TRGV9 and TRGJP. Matching the DNA to germline supplied the J gene, which TCRdb does not give. There are 17 residues in the CDR3. Germline-derived CDR1 and CDR2 are GITISATS and ISYDGTV (reference sequence). Here the CDR3 DNA reads TGTGCCTTGTGGGAGGTCGTCCAAGAGTTGGGCAGAAAAATCAAGGTATTT. Residues: CALWEVVQELGRKIKVF.

Of note for this clone: Given a far larger clone just one base away, this is likely a sequencing read error. Other DNA variants within this sample encode the same CDR3. The chain employs TRGV9 and TRGJP. TCRdb is silent on the J gene; assignment here came from matching the DNA to germline. This CDR3 has 17 amino acids. The germline gives CDR1 GITISATS, CDR2 ISYDGTV (reference sequence). The CDR3 here is CALWEVPLELGKKIKVF. In DNA, the CDR3 is TGTGCCCTGTGGGAGGTGCCTCTGGAGTTGGGCAAAAAAATCAAGGTATTT.

This clone was seen ten or more times. This DNA's translation differs at residue 15 from TCRdb's protein, which comes from a much larger clone; a read error is likely, and the protein shown is translated from the DNA. The V gene is TRGV9, but the J gene lacks a call. The CDR3 length is 17 residues. In germline, CDR1 is GITISATS, CDR2 ISYDGTV (reference sequence). The CDR3 DNA is TGTGCCTTGTGGGAGCCTTTGCAAGAGTTGGGCAAAAAAATCGAGGTATTT. Translated: CALWEPLQELGKKIEVF.

This clone was detected a few times. Translating this DNA gives a protein that differs at residue 11 from the TCRdb one, which belongs to a much larger clone; a read error is likely, and the protein shown is this translation. This rearrangement joins TRGV9 to TRGJP. The J gene is not listed in TCRdb, so it was assigned here from a DNA match to germline. The V gene's germline CDR1 is GITISATS and CDR2 ISYDGTV (reference sequence). The CDR3 contains 15 residues. This chain's CDR3 is CALWEAELGKEIKVF. The CDR3 DNA follows: TGTGCCTTGTGGGAGGCCGAGTTGGGCAAAGAAATCAAGGTATTT.

This clone is deemed hyperexpanded (1% or more). Other DNA sequences in this sample translate to the same CDR3. The chain employs TRGV4 and TRGJP1. CDR3 length: 16 residues. Germline CDR1 EGSTGY, CDR2 YDSYTSSV. V was clipped by 0 bases and J by 4 bases; unmatched bases: 8. The CDR3 region is CATWDGFHHTGWFKIF. CDR3 bases: TGTGCCACCTGGGATGGGTTCCATCACACTGGTTGGTTCAAGATATTT.

Only a few counts were recorded for this clone. Given a far larger clone just one base away, this is likely a sequencing read error. No J gene was called, and the V gene is TRGV9. There are 25 residues in the CDR3. CDR1 GITISATS and CDR2 ISYDGTV come from the germline V gene (reference sequence). CDR3 in amino acids: CALWDHCCGEQHLSSQVSIGRIQHF. Here the CDR3 DNA reads TGTGCCTTGTGGGACCATTGTTGTGGGGAACAACACTTGTCGTCACAGGTAAGTATCGGAAGAATACAACATTTC.